This TCR beta chain was recovered during a study of metastatic and nonmetastatic thyroid tumors. Whole-study results and caveats: A significant increase in TCR beta diversity was reportedly seen in malignant thyroid tumors relative to benign nodules, in blood and tumor.

TCRdb redid the clone calls on the PCR reads using MiXCR. The top ten hold 11% of the sample, which has several thousand clones, roughly 27% seen once. Many counts were recorded for this clone. As yet, its antigen is unknown. No patient had received any treatment before thyroid surgery. Trimming took 2 bases from V and 4 from J, leaving 17 bases between them. The CDR3 consists of 16 residues. Per the germline V gene, CDR1 is SEHNR and CDR2 is FQNEAQ (reference sequence). The chain uses TRBV7-9 and TRBJ2-5, with unresolved D. This TCR was recovered from a male donor with papillary thyroid cancer or a benign thyroid nodule (not recorded which). Some clones in this sample may be carry-over from other donors' samples. Sequencing was performed on adjacent normal tissue. The CDR3 nucleotides are TGTGCCAGCAGCTTAAATCGAGGAAGGGTTTTAGAGACCCAGTACTTC. Residues: CASSLNRGRVLETQYF.